These T cell receptor beta chains were read from a single sample in a study of neurological immune-mediated disorders. In TCRdb, the 5' RACE reads were re-called with MiXCR into one record per CDR3 protein. The sample includes roughly 56,000 distinct CDR3 sequences, roughly 3.5% of them seen just once. Sequences were obtained from PBMCs. The receptors here all came from a woman in her sixties or seventies with multiple sclerosis. Both conserved end residues are part of each CDR3. Each record gives: CDR3 protein, J gene, V gene.

CDR3: CASSLRDRGNQPQHF
J: TRBJ1-5
V: TRBV6-2/TRBV6-3

CDR3: CSATDQGQNSPLHF
J: TRBJ1-6
V: TRBV20-1

CDR3: CASSPRDYLGNEQFF
J: TRBJ2-1
V: TRBV9

CDR3: CASSFWDRVHEQYF
J: TRBJ2-7
V: TRBV5-6

CDR3: CASSLGNRLLYNEQFF
J: TRBJ2-1
V: TRBV11-1

CDR3: CATSDPGTSGPYEQYF
J: TRBJ2-7
V: TRBV24-1

CDR3: CASSQRWGMNTEAFF
J: TRBJ1-1
V: TRBV7-6

CDR3: CASSPRSTSGRNEQFF
J: TRBJ2-1
V: TRBV4-2

CDR3: CASGGFAYTQYF
J: TRBJ2-3
V: TRBV7-2

CDR3: CASSLPQGEAFF
J: TRBJ1-1
V: TRBV7-8

CDR3: CASSPHSATSYGYTF
J: TRBJ1-2
V: TRBV3-1

CDR3: CSARDGQYNEQFF
J: TRBJ2-1
V: TRBV20-1

CDR3: CSSPTEANYGYTF
J: TRBJ1-2
V: TRBV20-1

CDR3: CSARAWPSVDGYTF
J: TRBJ1-2
V: TRBV20-1

CDR3: CASSYSKHPGAGELFF
J: TRBJ2-2
V: TRBV6-6

CDR3: CASSWGQRSSGANVLTF
J: TRBJ2-6
V: TRBV12-3/TRBV12-4

CDR3: CSLRDVYGYTF
J: TRBJ1-2
V: TRBV29-1

CDR3: CSALTSGPTGNEQFF
J: TRBJ2-1
V: TRBV20-1

CDR3: CASSSTVLSDTQYF
J: TRBJ2-3
V: TRBV5-1

CDR3: CASSSTAGNEQFF
J: TRBJ2-1
V: TRBV7-8

CDR3: CASSQEFGKDSPLHF
J: TRBJ1-6
V: TRBV3-1

CDR3: CASRKGLQETQYF
J: TRBJ2-5
V: TRBV6-5

CDR3: CASSKGQGANEQFF
J: TRBJ2-1
V: TRBV21-1

CDR3: CASSDTSGGSYNEQFF
J: TRBJ2-1
V: TRBV5-1

CDR3: CASSARAGGLVYEQFF
J: TRBJ2-1
V: TRBV9

CDR3: CASRFGTSGRSYEQYF
J: TRBJ2-7
V: TRBV12-3/TRBV12-4

CDR3: CASSLGPGNYGYTF
J: TRBJ1-2
V: TRBV12-3/TRBV12-4